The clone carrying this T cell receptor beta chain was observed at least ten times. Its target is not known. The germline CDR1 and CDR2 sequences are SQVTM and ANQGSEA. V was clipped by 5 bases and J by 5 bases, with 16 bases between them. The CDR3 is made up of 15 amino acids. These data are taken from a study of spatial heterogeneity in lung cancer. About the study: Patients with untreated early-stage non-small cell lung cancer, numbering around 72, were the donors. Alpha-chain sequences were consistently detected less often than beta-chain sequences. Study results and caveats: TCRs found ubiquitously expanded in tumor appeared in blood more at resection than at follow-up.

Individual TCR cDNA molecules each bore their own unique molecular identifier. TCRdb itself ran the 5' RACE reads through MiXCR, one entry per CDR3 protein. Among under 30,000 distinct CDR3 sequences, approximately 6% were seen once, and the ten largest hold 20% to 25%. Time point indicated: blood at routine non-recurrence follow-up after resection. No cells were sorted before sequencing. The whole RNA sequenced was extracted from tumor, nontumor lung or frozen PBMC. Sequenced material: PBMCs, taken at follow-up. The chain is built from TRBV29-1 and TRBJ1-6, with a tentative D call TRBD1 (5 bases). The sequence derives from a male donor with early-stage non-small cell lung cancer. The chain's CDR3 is CSVTFTGTNNSPLHF. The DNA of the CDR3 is TGCAGCGTTACGTTTACCGGGACCAATAATTCACCCCTCCACTTT.